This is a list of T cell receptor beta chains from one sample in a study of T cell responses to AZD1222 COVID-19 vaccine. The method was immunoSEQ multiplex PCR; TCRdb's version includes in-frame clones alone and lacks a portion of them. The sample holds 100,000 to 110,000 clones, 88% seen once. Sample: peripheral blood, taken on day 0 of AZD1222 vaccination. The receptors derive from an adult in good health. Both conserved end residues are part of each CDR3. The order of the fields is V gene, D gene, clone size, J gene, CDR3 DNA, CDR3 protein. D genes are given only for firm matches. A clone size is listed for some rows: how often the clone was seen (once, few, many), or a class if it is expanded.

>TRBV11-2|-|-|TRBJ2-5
TGTGCCAGCAGCTTAGATTGGGCCTCACGGGAGACCCAGTACTTC
CASSLDWASRETQYF
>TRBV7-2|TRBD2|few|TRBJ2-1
TGTGCCAGCAGCCTAACTAGCGGGCCCTACAATGAGCAGTTCTTC
CASSLTSGPYNEQFF
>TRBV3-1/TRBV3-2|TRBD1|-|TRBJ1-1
TGTGCCAGCAGCCGCCTGGACAGGGGGAGAACTGAAGCTTTCTTT
CASSRLDRGRTEAFF
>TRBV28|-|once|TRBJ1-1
TGTGCCAGCAACCTTTTAGGAGGCACTGAAGCTTTCTTT
CASNLLGGTEAFF
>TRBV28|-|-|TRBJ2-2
TGTGCCAGCAAGATCTGGGAAGCAGCGAACACCGGGGAGCTGTTTTTT
CASKIWEAANTGELFF
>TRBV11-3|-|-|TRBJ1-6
TGTGCCAGCAGCTTAGATCAAACAGGGTCAGCGTTTAATTCACCCCTCCACTTT
CASSLDQTGSAFNSPLHF
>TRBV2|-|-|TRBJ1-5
TGTGCCAGCAGTGAAATCGGGACATGGGGGGATCAGCCCCAGCATTTT
CASSEIGTWGDQPQHF
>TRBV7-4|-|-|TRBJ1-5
TGTGCCAGCAGCTTAGCCACAGCGTGTAGCAATCAGCCCCAGCATTTT
CASSLATACSNQPQHF
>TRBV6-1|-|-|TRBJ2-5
TGTGCCAGCAGTGAAGAGTTCGCGGTGCGGATAGAGACCCAGTACTTC
CASSEEFAVRIETQYF
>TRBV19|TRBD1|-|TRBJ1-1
TGTGCCAGTAGTCCCGGGACAGGGGGCACTGAAGCTTTCTTT
CASSPGTGGTEAFF
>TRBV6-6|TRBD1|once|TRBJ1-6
TGTGCCAGCAGTTACTCATCGACAGGGATAGCCCTCCACTTT
CASSYSSTGIALHF
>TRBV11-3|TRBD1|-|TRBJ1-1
TGTGCCAGCAGCACCAGACAGGGGAACACTGAAGCTTTCTTT
CASSTRQGNTEAFF
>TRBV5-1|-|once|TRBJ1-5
TGCGCCAGCAGCTTGTTAGGATTCCCCAATCAGCCCCAGCATTTT
CASSLLGFPNQPQHF
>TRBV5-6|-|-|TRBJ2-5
TGTGCCAGCAGCGGGGCCCCGGAGACCCAGTACTTC
CASSGAPETQYF
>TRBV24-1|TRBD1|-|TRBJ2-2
TGTGCCACCAGTGACGCCGGGACAGGGAACACCGGGGAGCTGTTTTTT
CATSDAGTGNTGELFF
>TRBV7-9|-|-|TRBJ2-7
TGTGCCAGCAGCTTAGTGGGGGCGCACCACGAGCAGTACTTC
CASSLVGAHHEQYF
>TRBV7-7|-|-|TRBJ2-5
TGTGCTAGCAGCCTCACGACGCAAGAGACCCAGTACTTC
CASSLTTQETQYF
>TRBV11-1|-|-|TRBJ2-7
TGTGCCAGCAGCTACGGTGTCTCCTACGAGCAGTACTTC
CASSYGVSYEQYF
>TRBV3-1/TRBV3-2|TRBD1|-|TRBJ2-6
TGTGCCAGCAGCCAAAGCACAGGGGCTGGGGCCAACGTCCTGACTTTC
CASSQSTGAGANVLTF
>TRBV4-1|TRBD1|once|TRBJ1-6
TGCGCCAGCAGCCTCGACAGGGCAACCTCACCCCTCCACTTT
CASSLDRATSPLHF
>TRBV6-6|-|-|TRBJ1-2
TGTGCCAGTAGAGTTATCACTAACTATGGCTACACCTTC
CASRVITNYGYTF
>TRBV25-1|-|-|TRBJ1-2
TGTGCCAGCAGTGAATATCCGACAGACAGCTATGGCTACACCTTC
CASSEYPTDSYGYTF
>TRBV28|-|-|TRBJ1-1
TGTGCCAGCAGTTTACAGGGGAACACTGAAGCTTTCTTT
CASSLQGNTEAFF
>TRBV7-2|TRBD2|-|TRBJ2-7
TGTGCCAGCAGCGCGCGACTAGCGGGAGGGCCGCCGCAGTACTTC
CASSARLAGGPPQYF
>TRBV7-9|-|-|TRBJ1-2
TGTGCCAGCAGCCCCGACAGCGTAGCTAACTATGGCTACACCTTC
CASSPDSVANYGYTF
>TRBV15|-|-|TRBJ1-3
TGTGCCACCAGCAGAGATTCTCGAGGGACTGGAAACACCATATATTTT
CATSRDSRGTGNTIYF
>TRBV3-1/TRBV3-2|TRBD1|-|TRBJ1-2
TGTGCCAGCAGCAAAGGACAGGGGACAAAAGCTAACTATGGCTACACCTTC
CASSKGQGTKANYGYTF
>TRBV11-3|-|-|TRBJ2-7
TGTGCCAGCAGCCCCAGGGGCCGGCGGGACGAGCAGTACTTC
CASSPRGRRDEQYF
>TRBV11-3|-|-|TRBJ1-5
TGTGCCAGCATTTTAGGGGGGGACAGCAATCAGCCCCAGCATTTT
CASILGGDSNQPQHF
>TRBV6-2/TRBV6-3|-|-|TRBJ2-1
TGTGCCAGCAGCTGGGCGACAGCCAACAATGAGCAGTTCTTC
CASSWATANNEQFF
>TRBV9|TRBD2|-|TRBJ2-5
TGTGCCAGCAGCGCTGGGACTAGCGGGTACCAAGAGACCCAGTACTTC
CASSAGTSGYQETQYF
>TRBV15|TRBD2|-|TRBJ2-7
TGTGCCACCAGCAGAGCCTTAGCGGGAGCGACCTACGAGCAGTACTTC
CATSRALAGATYEQYF
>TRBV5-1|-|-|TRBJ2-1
TGCGCCAGCAGCTTGTACGCCGCGCCTGGCAATGAGCAGTTCTTC
CASSLYAAPGNEQFF
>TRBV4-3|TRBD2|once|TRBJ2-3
TGCGCCAGCAGCCAAGAGAGGGGGAGCCTTAGCGGGGAGCCAGATACGCAGTATTTT
CASSQERGSLSGEPDTQYF
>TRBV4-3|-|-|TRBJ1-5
TGCGCCAGCAGCCAAGATCTCAGCCAGGGCAATCAGCCCCAGCATTTT
CASSQDLSQGNQPQHF
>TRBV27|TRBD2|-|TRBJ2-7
TGTGCCAGCAGTCCCATTCTGACTAGCGGGAGGGTTGCCTACGAGCAGTACTTC
CASSPILTSGRVAYEQYF
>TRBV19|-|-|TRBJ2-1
TGTGCCAGTAGTATCTCACAGGGAACGGATGAGCAGTTCTTC
CASSISQGTDEQFF
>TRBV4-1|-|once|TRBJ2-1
TGCGCCAGCAGCCAAGATGTGTTGGCGGGGACCAACAATGAGCAGTTCTTC
CASSQDVLAGTNNEQFF
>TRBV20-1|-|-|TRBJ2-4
TGCAGTGCTAGTAAAGCCCAGGGGATAGACATTCAGTACTTC
CSASKAQGIDIQYF
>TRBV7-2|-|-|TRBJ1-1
TGTGCCAGCAGCTTAGGGGGACTGAACACTGAAGCTTTCTTT
CASSLGGLNTEAFF
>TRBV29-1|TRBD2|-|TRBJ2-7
TGCAGCGTCCTGGGACTAGCGGGAGGTCACAACGCCTACGAGCAGTACTTC
CSVLGLAGGHNAYEQYF
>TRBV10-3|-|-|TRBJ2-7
TGTGCCATACAAGACAGGTCGATATCCTACGAGCAGTACTTC
CAIQDRSISYEQYF